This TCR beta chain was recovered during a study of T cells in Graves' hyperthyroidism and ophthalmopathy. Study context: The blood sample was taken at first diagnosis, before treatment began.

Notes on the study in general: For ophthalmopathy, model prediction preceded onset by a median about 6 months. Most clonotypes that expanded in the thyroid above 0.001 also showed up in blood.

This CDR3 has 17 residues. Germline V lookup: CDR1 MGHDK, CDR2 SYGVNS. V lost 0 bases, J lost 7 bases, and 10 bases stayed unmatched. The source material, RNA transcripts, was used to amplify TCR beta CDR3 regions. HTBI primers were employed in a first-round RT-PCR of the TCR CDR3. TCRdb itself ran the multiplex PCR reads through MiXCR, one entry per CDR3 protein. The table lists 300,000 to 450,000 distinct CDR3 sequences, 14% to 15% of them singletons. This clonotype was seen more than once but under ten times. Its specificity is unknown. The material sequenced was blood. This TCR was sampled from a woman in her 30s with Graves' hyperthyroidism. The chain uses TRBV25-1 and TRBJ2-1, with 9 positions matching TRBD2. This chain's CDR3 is CASSEYVRLAGFNEQFF. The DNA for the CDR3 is TGTGCCAGCAGTGAATATGTGCGGCTAGCGGGATTTAATGAGCAGTTCTTC.